This TCR beta chain originates from a study of identical twins. As regards this clonotype: Its antigen is not identified. The CDR3 carries no conserved terminal phenylalanine or tryptophan, so it likely arises from a read error.

TCRdb itself ran the 5' RACE reads through MiXCR, one entry per CDR3 protein. The repertoire consists of 400,000 to 500,000 distinct CDR3 sequences, with 13% to 15% occurring once and the leading ten covering 0.98%. Per the germline V gene, CDR1 is MGHRA and CDR2 is YSYEKL. The CDR3 covers 16 residues. Study findings and constraints: Models, which agreed with sharing between unrelated individuals, nonetheless underestimated the out-of-frame TCR alpha sharing seen in monozygotic twins. Conclusions rested on cross-sectional statistics rather than following the same donors.

The sample also formed part of further work on yellow fever vaccine responses in identical twins.

Sequenced: CD4+ T cells sorted from blood. The sequence came from a woman between 18 and 29 years old in good health. J is TRBJ2-4 and V is TRBV4-1; D perhaps matches TRBD2 (6 bases). This CDR3 is CPSSQAVAVAKNIQYL. DNA of the CDR3: TGCCCCAGCAGCCAAGCTGTAGCGGTGGCCAAAAACATTCAGTACCTC.